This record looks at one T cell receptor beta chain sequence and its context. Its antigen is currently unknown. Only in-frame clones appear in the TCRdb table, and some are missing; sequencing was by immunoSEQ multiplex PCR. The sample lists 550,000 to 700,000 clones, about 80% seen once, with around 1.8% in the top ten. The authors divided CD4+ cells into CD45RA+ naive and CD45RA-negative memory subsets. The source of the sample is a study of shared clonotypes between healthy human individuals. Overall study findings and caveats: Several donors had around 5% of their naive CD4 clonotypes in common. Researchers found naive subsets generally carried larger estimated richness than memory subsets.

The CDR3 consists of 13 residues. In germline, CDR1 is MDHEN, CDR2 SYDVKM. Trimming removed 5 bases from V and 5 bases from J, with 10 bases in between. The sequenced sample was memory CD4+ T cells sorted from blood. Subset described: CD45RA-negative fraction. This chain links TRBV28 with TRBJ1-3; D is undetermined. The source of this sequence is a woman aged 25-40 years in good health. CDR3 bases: TGTGCCAGCAGTGAGAAATCCAGAAACACCATATATTTT. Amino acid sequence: CASSEKSRNTIYF.